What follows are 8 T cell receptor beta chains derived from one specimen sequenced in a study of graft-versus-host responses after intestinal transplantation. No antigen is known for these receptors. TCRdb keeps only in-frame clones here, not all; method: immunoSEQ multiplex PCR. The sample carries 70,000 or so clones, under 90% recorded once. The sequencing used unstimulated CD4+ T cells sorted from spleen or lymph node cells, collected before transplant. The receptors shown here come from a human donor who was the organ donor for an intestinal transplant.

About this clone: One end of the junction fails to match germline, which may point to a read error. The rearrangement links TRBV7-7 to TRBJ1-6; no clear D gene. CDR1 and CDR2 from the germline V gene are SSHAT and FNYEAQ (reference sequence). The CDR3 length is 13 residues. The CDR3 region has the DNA TGTGCTAGCAGCTTATCCCGGGTTTCACCCCTCCACTTT. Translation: CASSLSRVSPLHF. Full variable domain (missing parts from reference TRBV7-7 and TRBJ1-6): GAGVSQSPRYKVTKRGQDVTLRCDPISSHATLYWYQQALGQGPEFLTYFNYEAQPDKSGLPSDRFSAERPEGSISTLTIQRTEQRDSAMYRCASSLSRVSPLHFGNGTRLTVT.

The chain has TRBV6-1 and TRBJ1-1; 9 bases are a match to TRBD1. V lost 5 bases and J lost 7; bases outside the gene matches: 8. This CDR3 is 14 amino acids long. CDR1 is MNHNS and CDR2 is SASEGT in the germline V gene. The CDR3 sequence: CASSTGGLGDEAFF. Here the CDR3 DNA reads TGTGCCAGCAGTACAGGGGGCTTAGGTGATGAAGCTTTCTTT.

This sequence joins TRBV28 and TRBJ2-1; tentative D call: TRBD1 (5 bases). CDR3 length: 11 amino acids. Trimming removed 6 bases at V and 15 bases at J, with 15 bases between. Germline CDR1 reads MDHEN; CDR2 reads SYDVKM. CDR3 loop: CASSLGQGPFF. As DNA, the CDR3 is TGTGCCAGCAGCCTCGGACAAGGTCCGTTCTTC.

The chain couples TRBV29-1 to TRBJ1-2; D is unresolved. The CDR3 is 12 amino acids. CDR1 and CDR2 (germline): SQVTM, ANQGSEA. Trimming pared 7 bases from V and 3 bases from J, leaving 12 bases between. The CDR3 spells CSARTSDYGYTF. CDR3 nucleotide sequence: TGCAGCGCCCGGACTTCTGACTATGGCTACACCTTC.

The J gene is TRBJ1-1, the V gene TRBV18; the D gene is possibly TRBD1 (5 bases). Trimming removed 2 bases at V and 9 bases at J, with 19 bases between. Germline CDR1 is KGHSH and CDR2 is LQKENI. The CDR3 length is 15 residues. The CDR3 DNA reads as TGTGCCAGCTCACCAAAGAACCCAGCGGGGGACCAAGCTTTCTTT. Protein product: CASSPKNPAGDQAFF.

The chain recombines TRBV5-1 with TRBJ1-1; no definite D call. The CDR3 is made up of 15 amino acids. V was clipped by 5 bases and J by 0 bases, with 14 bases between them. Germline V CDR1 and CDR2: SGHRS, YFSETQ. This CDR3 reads CASRSQSSLNTEAFF. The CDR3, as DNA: TGCGCCAGCAGATCACAGTCGAGTCTGAACACTGAAGCTTTCTTT.

CDR3 DNA sequence: TGTGCCAGCGCTGGGACAGAGACCTCCTATAATTCACCCCTCCACTTT. Translation: CASAGTETSYNSPLHF. The V and J genes are TRBV28 and TRBJ1-6; 7 bases are a match to TRBD1. Germline loops: CDR1 MDHEN, CDR2 SYDVKM. The CDR3 spans 16 residues. J was trimmed by 0 bases and V by 8 bases; bases with no gene match: 7.

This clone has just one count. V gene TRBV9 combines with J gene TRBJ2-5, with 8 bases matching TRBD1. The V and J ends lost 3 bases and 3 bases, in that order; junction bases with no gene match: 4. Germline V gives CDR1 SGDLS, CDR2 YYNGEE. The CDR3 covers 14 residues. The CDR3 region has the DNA TGTGCCAGCAGCGACTTGGGACAGGAAGAGACCCAGTACTTC. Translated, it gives CASSDLGQEETQYF.